This passage covers 26 T cell receptor beta chains from one sample sequenced in a study of T cell responses to AZD1222 COVID-19 vaccine. Some clones are missing from TCRdb's copy, which holds only in-frame ones; the method was immunoSEQ multiplex PCR. Of about 200,000 clones listed, 90% to 95% are singletons. The sequencing here drew on peripheral blood, taken 28 days after the second AZD1222 dose. The receptors originated from an adult who received the AZD1222 COVID-19 vaccine.

The rearrangement joins TRBV9 to TRBJ1-5, with TRBD1 matching over 9 bases. CDR1 and CDR2 from the germline V gene are SGDLS and YYNGEE. V dropped 3 bases and J dropped 1; count of bases not matched to a gene: 5. The CDR3 extends over 16 amino acids. The CDR3 spells CASSGPGQGSNQPQHF. DNA of the CDR3: TGTGCCAGCAGCGGCCCCGGACAGGGGAGCAATCAGCCCCAGCATTTT.

CDR3 in DNA: TGTGCCAGCAGTGGGGACAGCACGAACACCGGGGAGCTGTTTTTT. Its translation is CASSGDSTNTGELFF. The J gene is TRBJ2-2, the V gene TRBV3-1 (or the pseudogene TRBV3-2); 7 bases agree with TRBD1. Unmatched junction bases numbered 4, after V lost 6 bases and J lost 0 bases. The CDR3 has 15 residues. CDR1 is LGHDT, CDR2 YNNKEL, per germline (reference sequence).

CDR3 sequence (DNA): TGTGCCAGCAGCGTCCCGGGGGGGTTTAGCACAGATACGCAGTATTTT. Protein: CASSVPGGFSTDTQYF. V usage is TRBV9 and J usage is TRBJ2-3; 8 nucleotides agree with TRBD2. V was pared by 2 bases and J by 0 bases, with 5 bases of the junction left unmatched. CDR1 and CDR2 from the germline V gene are SGDLS and YYNGEE. This CDR3 region has 16 residues.

The chain is built from TRBV5-1 and TRBJ2-7; TRBD1 is a possible D gene (6 bases). CDR1 and CDR2 (germline): SGHRS, YFSETQ. With 5 bases removed from V and 7 bases from J, the gap between germline ends came to 16 bases. There are 13 residues in the CDR3. Here the CDR3 DNA reads TGCGCCAGCAGTACCGGGACACCATGGGAGCAGTACTTC. It yields the protein CASSTGTPWEQYF. The full variable domain, its missing parts supplied by reference TRBV5-1 and TRBJ2-7, is KAGVTQTPRYLIKTRGQQVTLSCSPISGHRSVSWYQQTPGQGLQFLFEYFSETQRNKGNFPGRFSGRQFSNSRSEMNVSTLELGDSALYLCASSTGTPWEQYFGPGTRLTVT.

The sample holds one count of this clone. The rearrangement links TRBV24-1 to TRBJ2-1; no firm D call. Germline CDR1 KGHDR, CDR2 SFDVKD. The CDR3 contains 15 residues. The V and J ends lost 0 bases and 8 bases respectively, with 13 bases between them. CDR3 DNA: TGTGCCACCAGTGATTTGCACTCCCCTGGGGATGAGCAGTTCTTC. It yields the protein CATSDLHSPGDEQFF.

The chain joins TRBV24-1 to TRBJ1-2; the D is unclear. V shed 4 bases and J shed 3 bases, with 8 bases lying between them. This CDR3 has 13 residues. Germline V gene data show CDR1 as KGHDR and CDR2 as SFDVKD. The CDR3 DNA reads as TGTGCCACCAGTGAGGCCGAGTACTATGGCTACACCTTC. Translating it yields CATSEAEYYGYTF.

The chain recombines TRBV3-1 (or the pseudogene TRBV3-2) with TRBJ2-7, with 12 positions matching TRBD2. Germline assignment: CDR1 LGHDT and CDR2 YNNKEL (reference sequence). V gave up 4 bases and J gave up 5 bases; unmatched junction bases: 12. The CDR3 has 17 residues. In DNA form, the CDR3 reads TGTGCCAGCAGCCGGAACGCCCTAGCGGGGGGGCTACACGAGCAGTACTTC. It yields the protein CASSRNALAGGLHEQYF.

This clone showed up just a few times. This sequence joins TRBV4-1 and TRBJ1-4; TRBD1 aligns across 9 bases. The CDR3 has 16 amino acids. Germline CDR1 reads MGHRA; CDR2 reads YSYEKL. V lost 5 bases, J lost 5 bases, and 9 bases stayed unmatched. The CDR3 loop reads CASSSRLTGGNEKLFF. The CDR3 DNA sequence: TGCGCCAGCAGCTCCCGATTGACAGGGGGGAATGAAAAACTGTTTTTT.

In its sample, this clone was seen once. The genes are TRBV5-1 and TRBJ2-5; the match to TRBD1 covers 9 bases. The CDR3 runs 15 residues. V lost 4 bases, J lost 4 bases, and 8 bases stayed unmatched. The germline CDR1 and CDR2 sequences are SGHRS and YFSETQ. The CDR3 protein is CASSRTGEVAETQYF. CDR3 DNA: TGCGCCAGCAGCAGGACAGGGGAGGTGGCAGAGACCCAGTACTTC.

The V gene is TRBV6-6, the J gene TRBJ1-1; D perhaps matches TRBD1 (5 bases). Trimming removed 10 bases at V and 6 bases at J, with 12 bases between. The CDR3 loop spans 11 amino acids. The germline V gene encodes CDR1 MNHNY and CDR2 SVGAGI (reference sequence). As DNA, the CDR3 is TGTGCCATATTATGGGGCTCTGAAGCTTTCTTT. It yields the protein CAILWGSEAFF.

Concerning this clone: Other DNA sequences within the sample encode an identical CDR3. The chain carries TRBV29-1 and TRBJ1-1; TRBD1 matches 7 bases. The CDR3 consists of 12 residues. The V segment lost 6 bases and the J segment 0 bases; nucleotides outside the gene matches: 1. Germline CDR1 is SQVTM and CDR2 is ANQGSEA. The CDR3 sequence: CSVDRVNTEAFF. Here the CDR3 DNA reads TGCAGCGTAGACAGGGTGAACACTGAAGCTTTCTTT. The full variable domain, with the rest looked up from reference TRBV29-1 and TRBJ1-1, is SAVISQKPSRDICQRGTSLTIQCQVDSQVTMMFWYRQQPGQSLTLIATANQGSEATYESGFVIDKFPISRPNLTFSTLTVSNMSPEDSSIYLCSVDRVNTEAFFGQGTRLTVV.

The chain employs TRBV6-1 and TRBJ1-2, with TRBD1 matching over 7 bases. This CDR3 spans 15 amino acids. Germline CDR1 reads MNHNS; CDR2 reads SASEGT. Trimming cost V 3 bases and J 4 bases; bases outside gene matches: 8. CDR3 DNA: TGTGCCAGCAGTGAGAGGTGGGGACAGCTCTATGGCTACACCTTC. Protein product: CASSERWGQLYGYTF.

V is TRBV10-3 and J is TRBJ2-3, with TRBD2 matching over 9 bases. This CDR3 region has 15 residues. Unmatched junction bases numbered 12, after V lost 10 bases and J lost 4 bases. Germline CDR1 ENHRY, CDR2 SYGVKD. CDR3 nucleotides: TGTGCCACCACTCGGGCGGGGGGGCATTCAGATACGCAGTATTTT. It translates to CATTRAGGHSDTQYF.

The chain carries TRBV10-3 and TRBJ2-1, with a possible D match to TRBD1 (5 bases). Between the trimmed V and J ends, which lost 3 bases and 2 bases, there was a span of 11 bases. The CDR3 has 15 amino acids. Germline V gene lookup returns CDR1 ENHRY and CDR2 SYGVKD. The CDR3 region is CAISEKQETYNEQFF. CDR3 DNA: TGTGCCATCAGTGAAAAACAGGAAACCTACAATGAGCAGTTCTTC.

The V gene is TRBV3-1 (or the pseudogene TRBV3-2), the J gene TRBJ1-2, with D unclear. The CDR3 is 13 amino acids. Germline-derived CDR1 and CDR2 are LGHDT and YNNKEL (reference sequence). Trimming removed 4 bases from V and 4 bases from J, with 10 bases in between. The chain's CDR3 is CASSPRPIYGYTF. Written as DNA, the CDR3 is TGTGCCAGCAGCCCCAGACCGATCTATGGCTACACCTTC.

The rearrangement links TRBV3-1 (or the pseudogene TRBV3-2) to TRBJ2-5; 7 bases map to TRBD1. Per the germline V gene, CDR1 is LGHDT and CDR2 is YNNKEL (reference sequence). The V gene end was trimmed by 0 bases and the J gene end by 7 bases; junction bases not matched to a gene: 5. The CDR3 is made up of 14 amino acids. In nucleotides, the CDR3 is TGTGCCAGCAGCCAAGATGAGGGGGCGGGGACCCAGTACTTC. Its translation is CASSQDEGAGTQYF.

The rearrangement links TRBV14 to TRBJ1-2; maybe TRBD1 (5 bases). The V gene lost 1 base and the J gene lost 8 bases, with 14 bases spanning the gap. The CDR3 length is 14 residues. Germline V gives CDR1 SGHDN, CDR2 FVKESK. The CDR3 loop is CASSQGPGSYGYTF. The CDR3 DNA reads TGTGCCAGCAGCCAAGGCCCAGGGTCGTACGGCTACACCTTC.

Written as DNA, the CDR3 is TGTGCCAGCAGCTTTTGGGACAGGGGCCCCAAGGGGAATTCACCCCTCCACTTT. Translating it yields CASSFWDRGPKGNSPLHF. The chain joins TRBV7-2 to TRBJ1-6, with 10 positions matching TRBD1. Germline trimming cut 3 bases from V and 7 bases from J; bases unmatched to any gene: 12. The CDR3 consists of 18 residues. Per germline, CDR1 SGHTA and CDR2 FQGNSA.

The rearrangement uses TRBV28 and TRBJ1-5; D is undetermined. The V gene lost 1 base and the J gene lost 1 base, with 5 bases spanning the gap. The CDR3 is made up of 14 amino acids. Germline V gives CDR1 MDHEN, CDR2 SYDVKM. The CDR3 DNA reads TGTGCCAGCAGTTTATTGAGCAGCAATCAGCCCCAGCATTTT. It is translated as CASSLLSSNQPQHF.

This clone was picked up a small number of times. The chain uses TRBV3-1 (or the pseudogene TRBV3-2) and TRBJ1-1, with D perhaps matching TRBD1 (5 bases). This CDR3 comprises 15 residues. V was shortened by 4 bases and J by 6 bases, with 18 bases between the two germline ends. Germline values: CDR1 LGHDT, CDR2 YNNKEL (reference sequence). As DNA, the CDR3 is TGTGCCAGCAGCCGCCTTTCGGGCAGGGTACCTGAAGCTTTCTTT. Protein: CASSRLSGRVPEAFF.

J is TRBJ1-1 and V is TRBV25-1, with D perhaps matching TRBD1 (5 bases). CDR3 length: 16 amino acids. The germline V gene has CDR1 MGHDK and CDR2 SYGVNS. V was trimmed by 1 base and J by 1 base, leaving 13 bases between them. The CDR3 nucleotides are TGTGCCAGCAGTGAATTCATGGGGGTCGGGAACACTGAAGCTTTCTTT. It translates to CASSEFMGVGNTEAFF.

The CDR3 reads CSVQFGYTF. CDR3 bases: TGCTCTGTACAGTTCGGCTACACCTTC. The V and J genes are TRBV20-1 and TRBJ1-2; no clear D gene. Looked up from germline, CDR1 is DFQATT and CDR2 is SNEGSKA (reference sequence). This CDR3 has 9 residues.

The chain combines TRBV19 with TRBJ2-6, with 7 bases matching TRBD1. CDR1 is LNHDA and CDR2 is SQIVND in the germline V gene (reference sequence). The V segment lost 9 bases and the J segment 2 bases; nucleotides outside the gene matches: 4. The CDR3 is 14 residues long. CDR3 protein: CASEDRAGANVLTF. The CDR3 nucleotides are TGTGCCAGCGAAGACAGGGCTGGGGCCAACGTCCTGACTTTC. Complete variable domain (other parts from reference TRBV19 and TRBJ2-6): DGGITQSPKYLFRKEGQNVTLSCEQNLNHDAMYWYRQDPGQGLRLIYYSQIVNDFQKGDIAEGYSVSREKKESFPLTVTSAQKNPTAFYLCASEDRAGANVLTFGAGSRLTVL.

V is TRBV10-2 and J is TRBJ1-2; tentative D call: TRBD1 (6 bases). The germline gives CDR1 WSHSY, CDR2 SAAADI. With 4 bases removed from V and 10 bases from J, the gap between germline ends came to 19 bases. The CDR3 length is 14 residues. The CDR3 nucleotides are TGCGCCAGCAGTGGGGAAGGGGGAAACCGCGCCTACACCTTC. This translates into CASSGEGGNRAYTF.

This chain uses TRBV12-3 or TRBV12-4 with TRBJ1-1; perhaps TRBD1 as D (6 bases). This CDR3 has 13 residues. Trimming took off 6 bases at V and 6 bases at J, with 14 bases between the two ends. The CDR3: CASRLRGWAEAFF. The CDR3 DNA sequence: TGTGCCAGCAGGCTCAGGGGATGGGCTGAAGCTTTCTTT.

The rearrangement uses TRBV30 and TRBJ1-1, with D possibly being TRBD1 (6 bases). Trimming took 0 bases from V and 12 from J, leaving 17 bases between them. Per the germline V gene, CDR1 is GTSNPN and CDR2 is SVGIG (reference sequence). The CDR3 has 13 amino acids. CDR3 sequence (DNA): TGTGCCTGGAGTGTAGGGGGACATCTACCTCCTTTCTTT. Amino acids: CAWSVGGHLPPFF.